Following are 30 T cell receptor beta chains from one sample sequenced in a study of blood T cell repertoires in COVID-19. The method was immunoSEQ multiplex PCR; TCRdb's version includes in-frame clones alone and lacks a portion of them. The sample records tens of thousands of clones, roughly 88% being singletons. Sample: peripheral blood. These receptors originate from a human donor in a cohort sampled during active COVID-19.

V usage is TRBV7-2 and J usage is TRBJ1-1; 8 bases match TRBD1. The CDR3 is 16 amino acids. Losses at the gene ends were 2 bases for V and 1 base for J; bases not matched to a gene: 6. Germline lookup yields CDR1 SGHTA and CDR2 FQGNSA. CDR3 DNA: TGTGCCAGCAGCTTATTTCGGGGACAGGCGAACACTGAAGCTTTCTTT. It encodes CASSLFRGQANTEAFF.

The chain carries TRBV5-8 and TRBJ2-4; D not certain. Trimming took off 2 bases at V and 16 bases at J, with 19 bases between the two ends. This CDR3 has 13 amino acids. The germline V gene has CDR1 SGHTS and CDR2 YDEGEE. The CDR3 DNA follows: TGTGCCAGCAGCTTTGTAGTACCCCCATCCCTTTACTTC. Its translation is CASSFVVPPSLYF.

This chain uses TRBV10-3 with TRBJ2-5; TRBD2 agrees at 9 bases. Germline V gene sequence: CDR1 ENHRY, CDR2 SYGVKD. V dropped 3 bases and J dropped 5; count of bases not matched to a gene: 10. The CDR3 is made up of 16 amino acids. The CDR3 nucleotides are TGTGCCATCAGTGATTTGCAGCGGGGGGTTGGGGAGACCCAGTACTTC. As protein: CAISDLQRGVGETQYF.

The genes are TRBV19 and TRBJ2-7; 8 nucleotides agree with TRBD1. The J segment lost 6 bases and the V segment lost 1 base, leaving 11 bases of the junction unmatched. The CDR3 runs 16 residues. Germline values: CDR1 LNHDA, CDR2 SQIVND (reference sequence). CDR3 loop: CASSIGGGQGGVEQYF. The CDR3 DNA is TGTGCCAGTAGTATAGGAGGAGGACAGGGCGGAGTCGAGCAGTACTTC.

The V gene is TRBV11-2, the J gene TRBJ1-6, with D maybe TRBD1 (6 bases). This CDR3 spans 18 amino acids. CDR1 SGHAT and CDR2 FQNNGV come from the germline V gene. V lost 4 bases, J lost 7 bases, and 23 bases lay in between. The CDR3 reads CASSSLGSPGAGNSPLHF. CDR3 in DNA: TGTGCCAGCAGCTCCCTGGGGTCCCCAGGGGCCGGGAATTCACCCCTCCACTTT. The full variable domain, in which reference TRBV11-2 and TRBJ1-6 provide the parts outside the CDR3, is EAGVAQSPRYKIIEKRQSVAFWCNPISGHATLYWYQQILGQGPKLLIQFQNNGVVDDSQLPKDRFSAERLKGVDSTLKIQPAKLEDSAVYLCASSSLGSPGAGNSPLHFGNGTRLTVT.

The chain combines TRBV7-6 with TRBJ1-3; weak D call: TRBD1 (6 bases). CDR3 length equals 15 residues. Germline V gene sequence: CDR1 SGHVS, CDR2 FNYEAQ. V gave up 5 bases and J gave up 0 bases, with 11 bases separating them. Here the CDR3 reads CASSPDRHSGNTIYF. The CDR3 DNA is TGTGCCAGCAGCCCCGACAGGCACTCTGGAAACACCATATATTTT.

The rearrangement links TRBV7-3 to TRBJ2-3, with TRBD1 matching over 8 bases. The CDR3 is 13 amino acids. J was trimmed by 4 bases and V by 6 bases; bases with no gene match: 3. Germline CDR1 is SGHTA and CDR2 is FQGTGA. This CDR3 is CASRVTGADTQYF. DNA of the CDR3: TGTGCCAGCAGGGTGACAGGGGCAGATACGCAGTATTTT. The full variable domain, rest sourced from reference TRBV7-3 and TRBJ2-3, is GAGVSQTPSNKVTEKGKYVELRCDPISGHTALYWYRQSLGQGPEFLIYFQGTGAADDSGLPNDRFFAVRPEGSVSTLKIQRTERGDSAVYLCASRVTGADTQYFGPGTRLTVL.

The V and J genes are TRBV27 and TRBJ1-5, with a possible D match to TRBD1 (6 bases). The CDR3 is made up of 12 amino acids. Trimming pared 4 bases from V and 9 bases from J, leaving 10 bases between. CDR1 and CDR2 from the germline V gene are MNHEY and SMNVEV (reference sequence). CDR3 sequence reads: CASSSTGLPQHF. As DNA, the CDR3 is TGTGCCAGCAGTTCGACAGGATTGCCCCAGCATTTT.

The V gene is TRBV28, the J gene TRBJ1-2; no reliable D call. CDR3 size: 13 residues. V lost 9 bases and J 1 base, leaving 12 bases between the germline ends. Germline CDR1 reads MDHEN; CDR2 reads SYDVKM. The CDR3 here is CASEPTNNYGYTF. In DNA, the CDR3 is TGTGCCAGTGAGCCTACTAATAACTATGGCTACACCTTC.

This clone showed up just once. The chain uses TRBV7-2 and TRBJ2-5, with 9 nucleotides matching TRBD1. This CDR3 is 15 amino acids long. Germline loops: CDR1 SGHTA, CDR2 FQGNSA. V trimming: 3 bases; J trimming: 5 bases; junction bases outside the gene matches: 7. The DNA of the CDR3 is TGTGCCAGCAGCTTTCTTACAGGGGGCATGGAGACCCAGTACTTC. Protein product: CASSFLTGGMETQYF.

The chain joins TRBV3-1 (or the pseudogene TRBV3-2) to TRBJ2-3; D is unresolved. Trimming removed 4 bases at V and 0 bases at J, with 11 bases between. The germline V gene encodes CDR1 LGHDT and CDR2 YNNKEL (reference sequence). The CDR3 sequence is 15 residues long. Here the CDR3 reads CASSLTTKSTDTQYF. CDR3 nucleotide sequence: TGTGCCAGCAGCCTAACAACTAAAAGCACAGATACGCAGTATTTT.

The chain recombines TRBV12-5 with TRBJ2-3; TRBD2 might be the D (6 bases). Trimming shortened V by 5 bases and J by 0 bases, and 6 bases separated the two germline ends. The CDR3 totals 13 residues. CDR1 and CDR2 from the germline V gene are LGHNT and FRNRAP. CDR3 loop: CASGAGSTDTQYF. The CDR3 DNA follows: TGTGCTAGTGGTGCGGGGAGCACAGATACGCAGTATTTT. Full variable domain (missing parts from reference TRBV12-5 and TRBJ2-3): DARVTQTPRHKVTEMGQEVTMRCQPILGHNTVFWYRQTMMQGLELLAYFRNRAPLDDSGMPKDRFSAEMPDATLATLKIQPSEPRDSAVYFCASGAGSTDTQYFGPGTRLTVL.

This chain uses TRBV7-2 with TRBJ2-4, with D tentatively TRBD1 (5 bases). The CDR3 is 16 residues long. Germline CDR1 and CDR2: SGHTA and FQGNSA. V lost 4 bases and J 0 bases, leaving 13 bases between the germline ends. The CDR3 bases are TGTGCCAGCAGCTCCCAGACAGAAATAGCCAAAAACATTCAGTACTTC. The encoded protein is CASSSQTEIAKNIQYF.

The V gene is TRBV2, the J gene TRBJ2-7; TRBD1 matches 10 bases. Germline CDR1 SNHLY, CDR2 FYNNEI. The ends lost 7 bases at V and 4 bases at J; junction bases unmatched: 13. The CDR3 is 16 amino acids. In nucleotides, the CDR3 is TGTGCCAGCACCCGAGGCAGGGACAGGGGTGGGTACGAGCAGTACTTC. Its protein is CASTRGRDRGGYEQYF.

The sample holds one count of this clone. V is TRBV19 and J is TRBJ2-3; weak D call: TRBD1 (6 bases). From germline, CDR1 is LNHDA and CDR2 SQIVND (reference sequence). V was trimmed by 0 bases and J by 3 bases, leaving 10 bases between them. CDR3 length equals 15 residues. The CDR3 protein is CASSIDRGLTDTQYF. The CDR3 DNA is TGTGCCAGTAGTATAGACAGGGGCCTGACAGATACGCAGTATTTT.

The V call is TRBV2, the J call TRBJ1-4, with D perhaps matching TRBD1 (6 bases). The V gene's germline CDR1 is SNHLY and CDR2 FYNNEI. Trimming took 3 bases from V and 0 from J, leaving 11 bases between them. The CDR3 has 16 amino acids. DNA for the CDR3: TGTGCCAGCAGTGAGACAGGAGCCTCAACTAATGAAAAACTGTTTTTT. It is translated as CASSETGASTNEKLFF.

This clone was picked up one time. The CDR3 bases are TGTGCCAGTAGTATTACAGGGACCGTAGGGGAAAGTACGCAGTATTTT. This gives the protein CASSITGTVGESTQYF. The chain recombines TRBV19 with TRBJ2-3, with a possible D match to TRBD1 (6 bases). Between the trimmed V and J ends, which lost 3 bases and 8 bases, there was a span of 21 bases. This CDR3 is 16 amino acids long. Germline CDR1 LNHDA, CDR2 SQIVND (reference sequence). The whole variable domain, remainder taken from reference TRBV19 and TRBJ2-3, is DGGITQSPKYLFRKEGQNVTLSCEQNLNHDAMYWYRQDPGQGLRLIYYSQIVNDFQKGDIAEGYSVSREKKESFPLTVTSAQKNPTAFYLCASSITGTVGESTQYFGPGTRLTVL.

The chain joins TRBV9 to TRBJ1-2; 9 bases fit TRBD1. After removal of 4 bases from V and 2 bases from J, the junction contained 6 bases not matched to a gene. Germline V gene data show CDR1 as SGDLS and CDR2 as YYNGEE. CDR3 length: 15 residues. CDR3 bases: TGTGCCAGCAGCACCGGGACAGGGAAGAACTATGGCTACACCTTC. Protein sequence: CASSTGTGKNYGYTF.

CDR3 sequence (DNA): TGCAGCGTCCACGGGACTGCCTCTCCCTTGGGCTACACCTTC. It is translated as CSVHGTASPLGYTF. This chain links TRBV29-1 with TRBJ1-2, with a tentative D call TRBD1 (5 bases). The germline CDR1 and CDR2 sequences are SQVTM and ANQGSEA. The CDR3 spans 14 residues. Trimming removed 6 bases at V and 8 bases at J, with 22 bases between.

For this clone: Since no conserved phenylalanine or tryptophan closes the CDR3, a read error is the likely cause. The DNA is left out, because the CDR3 cannot be placed on it with certainty; the CDR3 is given as TCRdb lists it. V is TRBV10-1 and J is TRBJ2-7; TRBD1, the D gene given by the table, was not confirmed from the DNA. The germline gives CDR1 WNHNN, CDR2 SYGVQD (reference sequence). Counting both end residues, the CDR3 totals 13 amino acids. The chain's CDR3 is CASSEHSDRRIGE.

The chain carries TRBV5-5 and TRBJ2-3, with 7 bases matching TRBD2. This CDR3 comprises 13 residues. J was trimmed by 6 bases and V by 4 bases; bases with no gene match: 5. The germline V gene has CDR1 SGHKS and CDR2 YYEKEE (reference sequence). As DNA, the CDR3 is TGTGCCAGCAGCCCGGGGGGTGCGGATACGCAGTATTTT. It is translated as CASSPGGADTQYF.

J is TRBJ2-2 and V is TRBV10-1; 11 positions agree with TRBD2. Germline assignment: CDR1 WNHNN and CDR2 SYGVQD (reference sequence). Trimming at V came to 10 bases and at J to 6 bases, leaving 16 bases not matched to a gene. The CDR3 loop spans 17 amino acids. Here the CDR3 DNA reads TGCGCCACCCCGGTGACTAGCGGGATTACAAGCCCCGGGGAGCTGTTTTTT. Its translation: CATPVTSGITSPGELFF.

This clone was recorded once. V and J are TRBV7-9 and TRBJ2-1, with 7 bases fitting TRBD1. The junction had 4 bases not matched to a gene; V was cut back by 3 bases and J by 5 bases. The CDR3 sequence is 14 residues long. Germline CDR1 reads SEHNR; CDR2 reads FQNEAQ (reference sequence). The CDR3 loop reads CASSFLDRDNEQFF. The DNA for the CDR3 is TGTGCCAGCAGCTTCCTTGACAGGGACAATGAGCAGTTCTTC.

This rearrangement joins TRBV5-1 to TRBJ2-3; 12 positions match TRBD2. The V gene's germline CDR1 is SGHRS and CDR2 YFSETQ. Germline trimming cut 3 bases from V and 0 bases from J; bases unmatched to any gene: 2. This CDR3 region has 16 residues. The CDR3 spells CASSSGTSGSTDTQYF. CDR3 coding DNA: TGCGCCAGCAGCTCAGGGACTAGCGGGAGCACAGATACGCAGTATTTT.

The gene calls are TRBV5-1 and TRBJ1-1; a weak D match, TRBD1 (5 bases). CDR3 size: 13 residues. Germline assignment: CDR1 SGHRS and CDR2 YFSETQ. Trimming took 3 bases from V and 6 from J, leaving 12 bases between them. The CDR3 coding sequence is TGCGCCAGCAGCTCGCAGGGTATCGCTGAAGCTTTCTTT. It is translated as CASSSQGIAEAFF.

V usage is TRBV2 and J usage is TRBJ1-3, with TRBD1 as a possible D gene (6 bases). V was trimmed by 6 bases and J by 4 bases, leaving 13 bases between them. CDR3 length equals 14 residues. The germline CDR1 and CDR2 sequences are SNHLY and FYNNEI. The CDR3: CASRNPGTGNTIYF. Here the CDR3 DNA reads TGTGCCAGCAGGAACCCCGGGACAGGAAACACCATATATTTT.

The chain has TRBV5-1 and TRBJ2-7; 9 bases match TRBD2. Germline V gives CDR1 SGHRS, CDR2 YFSETQ. The CDR3 sequence is 13 residues long. Trimming cost V 8 bases and J 7 bases; bases outside gene matches: 10. The CDR3 DNA sequence: TGCGCCAGTAGCAGCGGGAGGTTCGGGGAGCAGTACTTC. Translation: CASSSGRFGEQYF.

This chain joins TRBV5-1 and TRBJ1-1; D possibly corresponds to TRBD1 (5 bases). V was clipped by 0 bases and J by 2 bases, with 20 bases between them. The germline V gene encodes CDR1 SGHRS and CDR2 YFSETQ. This CDR3 has 18 residues. In DNA, the CDR3 is TGCGCCAGCAGCTTGGCCCGATTAACCCTGGGGCCCAACACTGAAGCTTTCTTT. It yields the protein CASSLARLTLGPNTEAFF. Full variable domain (outside the CDR3, taken from reference TRBV5-1 and TRBJ1-1): KAGVTQTPRYLIKTRGQQVTLSCSPISGHRSVSWYQQTPGQGLQFLFEYFSETQRNKGNFPGRFSGRQFSNSRSEMNVSTLELGDSALYLCASSLARLTLGPNTEAFFGQGTRLTVV.

This chain connects TRBV5-1 to TRBJ2-3; TRBD2 aligns across 11 bases. Germline CDR1 and CDR2: SGHRS and YFSETQ. The ends lost 3 bases at V and 2 bases at J; junction bases unmatched: 5. The CDR3 spans 16 residues. CDR3 DNA: TGCGCCAGCAGCTCAGGACTAGCGGGCCACACAGATACGCAGTATTTT. This translates into CASSSGLAGHTDTQYF.

The rearrangement joins TRBV24-1 to TRBJ2-5, with TRBD1 identical over 9 bases. Trimming took 1 base from V and 4 from J; bases not matched to a gene: 12. The CDR3 has 18 residues. In germline, CDR1 is KGHDR, CDR2 SFDVKD. CDR3 protein: CATSDFPRRDRAGETQYF. CDR3 bases: TGTGCCACCAGTGATTTCCCCCGCCGGGACAGGGCAGGAGAGACCCAGTACTTC.